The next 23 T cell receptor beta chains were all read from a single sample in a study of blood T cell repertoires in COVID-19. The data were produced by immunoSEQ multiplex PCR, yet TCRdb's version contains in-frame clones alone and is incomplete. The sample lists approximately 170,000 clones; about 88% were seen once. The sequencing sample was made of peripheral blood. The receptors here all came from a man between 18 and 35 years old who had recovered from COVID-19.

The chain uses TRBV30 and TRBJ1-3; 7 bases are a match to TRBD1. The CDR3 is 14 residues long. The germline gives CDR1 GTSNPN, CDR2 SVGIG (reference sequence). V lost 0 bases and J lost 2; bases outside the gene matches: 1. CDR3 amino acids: CAWSVTGAGNTIYF. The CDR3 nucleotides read TGTGCCTGGAGTGTAACAGGGGCTGGAAACACCATATATTTT.

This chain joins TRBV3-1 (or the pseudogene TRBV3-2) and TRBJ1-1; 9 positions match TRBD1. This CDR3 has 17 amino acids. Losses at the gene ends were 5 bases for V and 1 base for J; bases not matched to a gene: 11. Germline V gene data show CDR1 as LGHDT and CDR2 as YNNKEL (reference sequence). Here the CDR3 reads CASSTGTGSFRNTEAFF. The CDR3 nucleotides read TGTGCCAGCAGCACCGGGACAGGGTCTTTTCGGAACACTGAAGCTTTCTTT.

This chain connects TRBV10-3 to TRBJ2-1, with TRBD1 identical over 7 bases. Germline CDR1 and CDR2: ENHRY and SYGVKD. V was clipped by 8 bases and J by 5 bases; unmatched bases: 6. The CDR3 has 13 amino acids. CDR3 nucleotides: TGTGCCATCCTATCCGGGACAGACAATGAGCAGTTCTTC. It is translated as CAILSGTDNEQFF.

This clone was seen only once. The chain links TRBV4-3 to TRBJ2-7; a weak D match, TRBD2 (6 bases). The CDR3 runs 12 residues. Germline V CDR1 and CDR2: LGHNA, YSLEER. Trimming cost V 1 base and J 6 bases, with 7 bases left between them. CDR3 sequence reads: CASSQGLGEQYF. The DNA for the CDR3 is TGCGCCAGCAGCCAAGGACTAGGCGAGCAGTACTTC.

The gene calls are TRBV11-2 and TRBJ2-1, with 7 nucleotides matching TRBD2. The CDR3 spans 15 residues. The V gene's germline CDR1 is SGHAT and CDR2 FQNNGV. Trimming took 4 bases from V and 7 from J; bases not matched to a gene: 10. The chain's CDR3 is CASSSRRGSWNEQFF. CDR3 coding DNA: TGTGCCAGCAGCTCTCGCCGCGGGAGCTGGAATGAGCAGTTCTTC.

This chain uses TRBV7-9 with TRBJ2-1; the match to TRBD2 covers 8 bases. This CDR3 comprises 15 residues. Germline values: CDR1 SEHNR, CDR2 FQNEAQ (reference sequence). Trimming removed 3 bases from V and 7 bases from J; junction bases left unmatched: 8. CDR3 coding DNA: TGTGCCAGCAGCTTCTGGAGCGGGAGTGGTAATGAGCAGTTCTTC. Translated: CASSFWSGSGNEQFF.

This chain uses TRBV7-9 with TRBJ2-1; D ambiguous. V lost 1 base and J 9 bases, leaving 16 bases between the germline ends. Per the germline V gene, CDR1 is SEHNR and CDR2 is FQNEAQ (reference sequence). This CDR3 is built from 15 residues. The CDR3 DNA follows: TGTGCCAGCAGCTTAGGCTCTCTGGCGACGGGTGAGCAGTTCTTC. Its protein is CASSLGSLATGEQFF.

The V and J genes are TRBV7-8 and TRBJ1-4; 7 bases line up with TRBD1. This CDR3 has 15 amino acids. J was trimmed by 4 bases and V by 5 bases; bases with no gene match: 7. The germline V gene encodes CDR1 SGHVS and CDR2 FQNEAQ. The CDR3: CASSPMTGRNEKLFF. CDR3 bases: TGTGCCAGCAGCCCGATGACAGGGCGTAATGAAAAACTGTTTTTT.

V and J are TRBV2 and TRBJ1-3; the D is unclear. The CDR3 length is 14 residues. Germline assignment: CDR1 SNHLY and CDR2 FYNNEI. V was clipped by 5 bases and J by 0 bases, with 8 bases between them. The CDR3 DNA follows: TGTGCCAGCAGTCTACAGACCTCTGGAAACACCATATATTTT. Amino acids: CASSLQTSGNTIYF.

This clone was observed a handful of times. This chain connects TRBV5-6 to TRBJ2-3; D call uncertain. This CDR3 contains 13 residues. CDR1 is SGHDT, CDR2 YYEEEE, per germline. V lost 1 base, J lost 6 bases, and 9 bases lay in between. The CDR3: CASSLKSGDTQYF. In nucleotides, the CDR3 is TGTGCCAGCAGCTTGAAGTCAGGCGATACGCAGTATTTT.

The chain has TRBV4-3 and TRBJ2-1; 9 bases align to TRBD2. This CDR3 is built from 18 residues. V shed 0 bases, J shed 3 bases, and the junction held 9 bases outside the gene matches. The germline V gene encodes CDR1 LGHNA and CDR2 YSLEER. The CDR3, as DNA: TGCGCCAGCAGCCAAGATTCGGCAGCGGGAGGCTTCTACAATGAGCAGTTCTTC. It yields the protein CASSQDSAAGGFYNEQFF.

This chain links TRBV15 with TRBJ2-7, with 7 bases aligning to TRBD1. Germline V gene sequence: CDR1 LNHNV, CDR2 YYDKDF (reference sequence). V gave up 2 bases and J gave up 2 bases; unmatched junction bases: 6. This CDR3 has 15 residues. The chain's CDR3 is CATSRNTGDTYEQYF. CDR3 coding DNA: TGTGCCACCAGCAGAAACACAGGGGACACCTACGAGCAGTACTTC.

The CDR3 nucleotides read TGTGCCAGCAGTTTCGGACAATCCTACGAGCAGTACTTC. As protein: CASSFGQSYEQYF. The chain is built from TRBV28 and TRBJ2-7, with D perhaps matching TRBD1 (5 bases). The CDR3 spans 13 residues. Trimming removed 3 bases at V and 1 base at J, with 7 bases between. Germline CDR1 reads MDHEN; CDR2 reads SYDVKM.

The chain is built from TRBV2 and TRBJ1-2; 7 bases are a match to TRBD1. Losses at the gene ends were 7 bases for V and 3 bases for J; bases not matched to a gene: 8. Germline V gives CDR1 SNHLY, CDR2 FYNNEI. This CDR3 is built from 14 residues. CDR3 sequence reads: CASTATGSYYGYTF. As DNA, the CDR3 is TGTGCCAGCACCGCGACAGGGAGCTACTATGGCTACACCTTC.

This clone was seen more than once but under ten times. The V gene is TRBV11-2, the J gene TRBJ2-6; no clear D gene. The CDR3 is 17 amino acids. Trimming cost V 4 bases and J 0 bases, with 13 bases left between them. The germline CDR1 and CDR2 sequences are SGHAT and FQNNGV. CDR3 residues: CASSWVRRSSGANVLTF. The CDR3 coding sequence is TGTGCCAGCAGCTGGGTCAGGCGCAGCTCTGGGGCCAACGTCCTGACTTTC. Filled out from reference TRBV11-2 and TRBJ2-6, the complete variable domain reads EAGVAQSPRYKIIEKRQSVAFWCNPISGHATLYWYQQILGQGPKLLIQFQNNGVVDDSQLPKDRFSAERLKGVDSTLKIQPAKLEDSAVYLCASSWVRRSSGANVLTFGAGSRLTVL.

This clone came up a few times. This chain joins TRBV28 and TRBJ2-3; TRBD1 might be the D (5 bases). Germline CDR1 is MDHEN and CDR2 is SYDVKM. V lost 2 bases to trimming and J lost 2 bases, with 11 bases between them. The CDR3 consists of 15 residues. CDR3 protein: CASSLGAGNTDTQYF. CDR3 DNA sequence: TGTGCCAGCAGTTTAGGGGCAGGAAACACAGATACGCAGTATTTT.

The CDR3 reads CAISESTGGPQNEQFF. The CDR3 DNA is TGTGCCATCAGTGAGTCTACGGGAGGGCCTCAGAATGAGCAGTTCTTC. The genes are TRBV10-3 and TRBJ2-1; 8 positions match TRBD2. The germline CDR1 and CDR2 sequences are ENHRY and SYGVKD. Trimming removed 0 bases from V and 7 bases from J; junction bases left unmatched: 8. The CDR3 contains 16 residues.

This CDR3 is CASSTRGRGNNEQFF. The DNA of the CDR3 is TGTGCCAGCAGTACCAGGGGGCGAGGGAACAATGAGCAGTTCTTC. The J gene is TRBJ2-1, the V gene TRBV6-2 or TRBV6-3, with 8 bases that match TRBD1. The CDR3 is 15 residues long. Germline assignment: CDR1 MNHEY and CDR2 SVGEGT. With 5 bases clipped from V and 5 bases from J, the junction kept 8 bases outside the gene matches.

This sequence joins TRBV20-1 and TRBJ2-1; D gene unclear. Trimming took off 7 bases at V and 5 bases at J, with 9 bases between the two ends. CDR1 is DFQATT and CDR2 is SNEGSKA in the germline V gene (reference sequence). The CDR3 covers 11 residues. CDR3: CSVTVNNEQFF. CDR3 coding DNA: TGCAGTGTCACTGTAAACAATGAGCAGTTCTTC.

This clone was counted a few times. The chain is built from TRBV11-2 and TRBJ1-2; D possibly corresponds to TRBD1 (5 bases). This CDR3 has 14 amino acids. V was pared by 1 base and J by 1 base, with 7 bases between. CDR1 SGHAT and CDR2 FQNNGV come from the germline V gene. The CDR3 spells CASSLGGGNYGYTF. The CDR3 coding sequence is TGTGCCAGCAGCTTAGGGGGCGGTAACTATGGCTACACCTTC.

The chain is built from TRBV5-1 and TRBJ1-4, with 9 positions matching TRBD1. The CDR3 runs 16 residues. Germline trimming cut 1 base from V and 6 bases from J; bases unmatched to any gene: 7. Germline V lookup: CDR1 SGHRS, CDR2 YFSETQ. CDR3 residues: CASSLTPGTGYEKLFF. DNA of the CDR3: TGCGCCAGCAGCTTGACCCCCGGGACAGGGTATGAAAAACTGTTTTTT.

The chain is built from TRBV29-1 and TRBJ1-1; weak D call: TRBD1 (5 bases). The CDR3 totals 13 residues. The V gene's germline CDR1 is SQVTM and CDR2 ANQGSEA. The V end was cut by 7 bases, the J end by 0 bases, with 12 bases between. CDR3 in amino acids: CSGGRQVNTEAFF. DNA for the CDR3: TGCAGCGGGGGGAGGCAAGTGAACACTGAAGCTTTCTTT.

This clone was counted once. CDR3 in DNA: TGCAGCGTTGAAAAGGGGGGAGGGTATGGCTACACCTTC. Amino acid sequence: CSVEKGGGYGYTF. The chain links TRBV29-1 to TRBJ1-2; possibly TRBD1 for D (6 bases). Trimming shortened V by 2 bases and J by 5 bases, and 12 bases separated the two germline ends. From germline, CDR1 is SQVTM and CDR2 ANQGSEA. This CDR3 spans 13 amino acids.